This T cell receptor (beta chain) was sequenced in a study of T cells in tumors and immune-related adverse events (dated by TCRdb to the early 2020s). The CDR3 measures 14 amino acids from cysteine to phenylalanine. Just CDR3 DNA is preserved here, 42 bases in frame from base 1. Trimming takes 6 bases off V and 6 bases off J; junction bases not matched to a gene: 6. According to the germline V gene (reference sequence), CDR1 reads MNHEY and CDR2 reads SMNVEV. The TCR beta locus was amplified and sequenced with the immunoSEQ assay, yielding bulk TCR Vbeta CDR3 data. In the original analysis: CDR3s were excluded if they were non-productive, were shorter than 7 amino acids, or did not start with C or end with F/W. Analysis was limited to specimens with at least 1000 reads, and clonotypes were defined at the amino acid level. Clonality was computed as 1 minus Pielou's evenness. Library sizes were equalized by abundance-weighted random subsampling with replacement, which was repeated 100 times so that 95% confidence intervals could be reported. Repertoire overlap was quantified with the Morisita overlap index, and the top 40 clones per specimen were checked for overlap with the irAE. TCRdb's version of the immuneACCESS table is confined to in-frame rearrangements and falls short of the full clone set. An unresolved V gene accounts for under half of the shortfall where checked; the remainder is of unknown origin. Clonal size and the V and J genes are those of that table, whereas D and trimming came from the DNA. Here the sample has around 5,000 clones; approximately 64% occur a single time. The ten most abundant clones make up 5.7% of the sample.

As to this clone: The clone's antigen remains unknown. Nothing much larger sits one base from this clone, and base qualities are not available.

The treatment or condition label, as the study defines it: nivolumab (PD-1 blockade) given before sampling. The DNeasy Blood and Tissue Kit was used to extract DNA from formalin-fixed paraffin-embedded specimens. The chain is assembled from TRBV27 and TRBJ2-7; the central 12 bases match TRBD2. Sequenced material: gut tissue, taken from a patient treated with anti-PD-1 therapy. The TCR was taken from a female donor with metastatic renal cell carcinoma. The nucleotides read TGTGCCAGCAGGCTAGCGGGAGGGCTTAGCGAGCAGTACTTC. The encoded protein is CASRLAGGLSEQYF.